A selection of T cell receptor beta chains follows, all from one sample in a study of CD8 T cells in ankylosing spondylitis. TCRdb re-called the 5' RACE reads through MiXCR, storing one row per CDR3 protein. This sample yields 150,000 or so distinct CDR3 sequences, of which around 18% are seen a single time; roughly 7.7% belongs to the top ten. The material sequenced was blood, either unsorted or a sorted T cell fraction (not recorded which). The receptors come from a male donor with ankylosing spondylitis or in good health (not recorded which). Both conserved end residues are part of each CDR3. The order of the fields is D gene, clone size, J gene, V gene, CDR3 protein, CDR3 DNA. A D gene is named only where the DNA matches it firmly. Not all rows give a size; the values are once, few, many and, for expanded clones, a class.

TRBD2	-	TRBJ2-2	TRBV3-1	CASSILAGVPGELFF	TGTGCCAGCAGTATTCTAGCGGGAGTACCCGGGGAGCTGTTTTTT
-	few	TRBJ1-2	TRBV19	CASRLPGPHYYGYTF	TGTGCCAGTAGGCTGCCCGGCCCCCACTACTATGGCTACACCTTC
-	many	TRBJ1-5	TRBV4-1	CASSLSRGGSDNQPQHF	TGCGCCAGCAGTCTCTCTAGGGGAGGGTCAGACAATCAGCCCCAGCATTTT
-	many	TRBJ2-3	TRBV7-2	CASSPQGPTSTDTQYF	TGTGCCAGCAGCCCCCAAGGGCCCACTAGCACAGATACGCAGTATTTT
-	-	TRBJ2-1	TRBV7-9	CASSFAGTEQFF	TGTGCCAGCAGCTTTGCCGGGACTGAGCAGTTCTTC
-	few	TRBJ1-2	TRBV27	CASTLRGDRTNYGYTF	TGTGCCAGCACCCTTAGAGGAGACAGGACTAACTATGGCTACACCTTC
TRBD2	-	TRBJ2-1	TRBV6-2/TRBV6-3	CASSLKAGTSAPQEQFF	TGTGCCAGCAGTCTAAAAGCCGGGACTAGCGCCCCTCAGGAGCAGTTCTTC
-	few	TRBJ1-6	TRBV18	CASSSNRASSYNSPLHF	TGTGCCAGCTCATCAAACAGGGCCAGCTCCTATAATTCACCCCTCCACTTT
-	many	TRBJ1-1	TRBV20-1	CSARGVTYPNTEAFF	TGCAGTGCTAGAGGAGTGACGTACCCGAACACTGAAGCTTTCTTT
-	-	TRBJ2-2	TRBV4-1	CASRHPLRGTGELFF	TGCGCCAGCAGACACCCGTTGCGGGGCACCGGGGAGCTGTTTTTT
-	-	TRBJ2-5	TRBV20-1	CSARRDIGRETQYF	TGCAGTGCTAGACGGGACATAGGGCGGGAGACCCAGTACTTC
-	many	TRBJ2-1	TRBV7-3	CASSSQRNYNEQFF	TGTGCCAGCAGCTCACAGCGGAACTACAATGAGCAGTTCTTC
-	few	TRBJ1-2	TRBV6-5	CASSYSIPVTGYTF	TGTGCCAGCAGTTACTCGATACCAGTTACTGGCTACACCTTC
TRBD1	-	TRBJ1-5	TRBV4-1	CASSQYGQGSQPQHF	TGCGCCAGCAGCCAATATGGACAGGGGAGTCAGCCCCAGCATTTT
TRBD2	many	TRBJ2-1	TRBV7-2	CASSLLAGEQFF	TGTGCCAGCAGCCTTTTAGCGGGAGAGCAGTTCTTC
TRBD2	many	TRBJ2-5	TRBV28	CASSALAGGVETQYF	TGTGCCAGCAGTGCCCTAGCGGGAGGAGTAGAGACCCAGTACTTC
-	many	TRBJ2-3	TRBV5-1	CASSDPGRGDTQYF	TGCGCCAGCTCGGACCCCGGCCGAGGGGATACGCAGTATTTT
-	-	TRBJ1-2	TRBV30	CAWSASGWGYTF	TGTGCCTGGAGTGCTTCAGGGTGGGGCTACACCTTC
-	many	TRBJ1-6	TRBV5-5	CASSLEWTATLTLHF	TGTGCCAGCAGCTTGGAGTGGACCGCGACTCTCACCCTCCACTTT
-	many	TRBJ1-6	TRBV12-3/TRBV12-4	CASTKGDINSPLHF	TGTGCCAGCACCAAGGGGGATATCAATTCACCCCTCCACTTT
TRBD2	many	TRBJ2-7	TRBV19	CASSSLSGRMYEQYF	TGTGCCAGTAGTAGCCTAAGCGGGAGGATGTACGAGCAGTACTTC
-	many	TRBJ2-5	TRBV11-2	CASSSRDSYQETQYF	TGTGCCAGCAGCTCGAGAGACTCATACCAAGAGACCCAGTACTTC
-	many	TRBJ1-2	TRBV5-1	CASSLGGEKRGYTF	TGCGCCAGCAGCTTAGGGGGAGAAAAGCGTGGCTACACCTTC
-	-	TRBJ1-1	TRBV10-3	CAISGEDPNTEAFF	TGTGCCATCAGTGGGGAGGATCCGAACACTGAAGCTTTCTTT
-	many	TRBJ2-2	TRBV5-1	CASSLGAANTGELFF	TGCGCCAGCAGCTTGGGGGCGGCGAACACCGGGGAGCTGTTTTTT
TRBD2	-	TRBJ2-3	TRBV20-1	CSASGLAGTDTQYF	TGCAGTGCATCGGGACTAGCGGGAACAGATACGCAGTATTTT
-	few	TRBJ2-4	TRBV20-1	CCARARVTFGKNIQYF	TGCTGTGCTAGGGCCAGGGTCACCTTCGGCAAAAACATTCAGTACTTC
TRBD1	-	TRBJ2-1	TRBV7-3	CASSLIRGRNNEQFF	TGTGCCAGCAGCTTAATCAGGGGGCGTAACAATGAGCAGTTCTTC
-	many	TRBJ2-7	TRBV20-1	CSANGGSRAYEQYF	TGCAGTGCTAACGGTGGGTCTAGGGCCTACGAGCAGTACTTC
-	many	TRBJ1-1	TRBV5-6	CASSLVESEAFF	TGTGCCAGCAGCTTGGTCGAATCTGAAGCTTTCTTT
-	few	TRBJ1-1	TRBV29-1	CSVVGGAWNTEAFF	TGCAGCGTTGTAGGGGGGGCTTGGAACACTGAAGCTTTCTTT
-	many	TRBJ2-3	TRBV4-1	CASSQKGASGSWTDTQYF	TGCGCCAGCAGCCAGAAGGGGGCGAGCGGGAGTTGGACAGATACGCAGTATTTT
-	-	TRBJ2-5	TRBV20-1	CSARVTGQETQYF	TGCAGTGCTAGAGTGACAGGCCAAGAGACCCAGTACTTC
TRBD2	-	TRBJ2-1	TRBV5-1	CASSFSLAGGLPNEQFF	TGCGCCAGCAGCTTCAGCCTAGCGGGAGGTCTGCCCAATGAGCAGTTCTTC
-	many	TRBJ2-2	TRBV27	CASSFQSGGTGELFF	TGTGCCAGCAGTTTCCAGTCCGGGGGCACCGGGGAGCTGTTTTTT
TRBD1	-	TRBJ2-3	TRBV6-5	CASSYLGTGAADTQYF	TGTGCCAGCAGTTACTTGGGGACAGGGGCGGCGGATACGCAGTATTTT
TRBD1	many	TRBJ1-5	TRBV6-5	CASSLDRINQPQHF	TGTGCCAGCAGTTTGGACAGGATCAATCAGCCCCAGCATTTT
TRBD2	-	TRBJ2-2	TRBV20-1	CSAEMGLADATNTGELFF	TGCAGTGCAGAGATGGGTCTAGCGGACGCTACGAACACCGGGGAGCTGTTTTTT
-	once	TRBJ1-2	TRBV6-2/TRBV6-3	CASSYLGDDYGYTF	TGTGCCAGCAGTTACTTAGGGGACGACTATGGCTACACCTTC
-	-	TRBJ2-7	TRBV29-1	CSVRRGLAGASYEQYF	TGCAGCGTCAGGAGGGGGCTAGCGGGCGCCTCCTACGAGCAGTACTTC
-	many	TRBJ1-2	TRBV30	CAWRSNYGYTF	TGTGCCTGGAGGAGTAACTATGGCTACACCTTC
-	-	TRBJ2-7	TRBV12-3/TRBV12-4	CASSFEEQYEQYF	TGTGCCAGCAGTTTCGAGGAACAGTACGAGCAGTACTTC
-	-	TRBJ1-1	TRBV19	CASTNRVSTEAFF	TGTGCCAGTACTAACCGGGTATCGACTGAAGCTTTCTTT
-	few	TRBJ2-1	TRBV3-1	CASRRTVGNEQFF	TGTGCCAGCAGGAGGACAGTCGGTAATGAGCAGTTCTTC
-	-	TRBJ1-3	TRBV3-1	CAICLAEGDSLSGNTIYF	TGTGCCATCTGTTTAGCGGAAGGCGACAGCCTCTCTGGAAACACCATATATTTT